Presented here are 14 T cell receptor beta chains from one specimen sequenced in a study of CXCR3-negative and CXCR3-positive naive CD8 T cells. UMI labels and 5' RACE were used to prepare the TRB cDNA libraries. TCRdb reworked the 5' RACE reads into one entry per CDR3 protein, no DNA. The sample table includes tens of thousands of distinct CDR3 sequences. The source material was memory CD8+ T cells from blood. Source of these receptors: a human donor in good health. Some clones in this sample may be carry-over from other donors' samples.

V is TRBV5-1 and J is TRBJ1-1; TCRdb returns TRBD1, unconfirmable since there is no DNA. The CDR3 is made up of 12 amino acids. CDR1 and CDR2 (germline): SGHRS, YFSETQ. This chain's CDR3 is CASSLGDRDAFF.

The genes are TRBV6-2 or TRBV6-3 and TRBJ2-1. Germline values: CDR1 MNHEY, CDR2 SVGEGT. CDR3 length equals 12 residues. The CDR3 protein is CASSPLRHEQFF.

V and J are TRBV14 and TRBJ2-5. This CDR3 has 15 amino acids. Per germline, CDR1 SGHDN and CDR2 FVKESK. The CDR3 spells CASSQVGTTQETQYF. The variable domain in full, completed from reference TRBV14 and TRBJ2-5, reads EAGVTQFPSHSVIEKGQTVTLRCDPISGHDNLYWYRRVMGKEIKFLLHFVKESKQDESGMPNNRFLAERTGGTYSTLKVQPAELEDSGVYFCASSQVGTTQETQYFGPGTRLLVL.

The V and J genes are TRBV11-1 and TRBJ1-1. The germline CDR1 and CDR2 sequences are SGHAT and FQDESV (reference sequence). CDR3 length: 16 amino acids. CDR3 loop: CASSPSYGRMNTEAFF.

The V and J genes are TRBV4-3 and TRBJ2-7; the D gene TCRdb calls, TRBD2, cannot be checked with no DNA. The CDR3 length is 14 residues. CDR1 is LGHNA, CDR2 YSLEER, per germline. The CDR3 reads CASSQGLTAEGQYF.

This chain connects TRBV7-6 to TRBJ2-7. The CDR3 extends over 12 amino acids. Germline V gene data show CDR1 as SGHVS and CDR2 as FNYEAQ. CDR3 region: CASSSSSYEQYF.

V usage is TRBV29-1 and J usage is TRBJ2-7; the D call of TRBD1 rests on TCRdb alone, since no DNA is present to check it. The CDR3 has 14 residues. Germline CDR1 and CDR2: SQVTM and ANQGSEA. Here the CDR3 reads CSVEPPGGEFEQYF.

The chain links TRBV7-2 to TRBJ2-1. Germline V gene data show CDR1 as SGHTA and CDR2 as FQGNSA. The CDR3 runs 12 residues. CDR3 sequence reads: CASSLYDNEQFF.

V is TRBV4-2 and J is TRBJ1-1; lacking DNA, the TRBD1 call made by TCRdb goes unchecked. The CDR3 extends over 14 amino acids. CDR1 and CDR2 from the germline V gene are LGHNA and YNFKEQ. CDR3 residues: CASSRLGQGDEAFF.

The V and J genes are TRBV11-3 and TRBJ2-7; TCRdb gives TRBD1 as the D gene, but with no DNA this cannot be confirmed. CDR1 is SGHNT and CDR2 is YENEEA in the germline V gene. The CDR3 covers 13 residues. The CDR3 protein is CASSLEVGDEQYF.

The CDR3 region is CASSLGEGYEQYF. The V call is TRBV12-3 or TRBV12-4, the J call TRBJ2-7; the D call from TCRdb, TRBD2, cannot be confirmed without DNA. This CDR3 is 13 amino acids long.

This chain links TRBV7-3 with TRBJ2-2; TCRdb's D call, TRBD1, is unchecked because there is no DNA. This CDR3 is built from 16 residues. Germline V gene lookup returns CDR1 SGHTA and CDR2 FQGTGA. The CDR3 region is CASSSGQGLYTGELFF. The whole variable domain, remainder taken from reference TRBV7-3 and TRBJ2-2, is GAGVSQTPSNKVTEKGKYVELRCDPISGHTALYWYRQSLGQGPEFLIYFQGTGAADDSGLPNDRFFAVRPEGSVSTLKIQRTERGDSAVYLCASSSGQGLYTGELFFGEGSRLTVL.

The CDR3 loop is CSVPGHSYEQYF. This rearrangement joins TRBV29-1 to TRBJ2-7; TCRdb calls TRBD1, which cannot be checked without DNA. CDR3 length: 12 residues. The V gene's germline CDR1 is SQVTM and CDR2 ANQGSEA.

The rearrangement joins TRBV29-1 to TRBJ1-1; as DNA is missing, the TRBD1 call by TCRdb cannot be tested. Germline lookup yields CDR1 SQVTM and CDR2 ANQGSEA. CDR3 length equals 15 residues. CDR3 loop: CSVWSGSDLDTEAFF.